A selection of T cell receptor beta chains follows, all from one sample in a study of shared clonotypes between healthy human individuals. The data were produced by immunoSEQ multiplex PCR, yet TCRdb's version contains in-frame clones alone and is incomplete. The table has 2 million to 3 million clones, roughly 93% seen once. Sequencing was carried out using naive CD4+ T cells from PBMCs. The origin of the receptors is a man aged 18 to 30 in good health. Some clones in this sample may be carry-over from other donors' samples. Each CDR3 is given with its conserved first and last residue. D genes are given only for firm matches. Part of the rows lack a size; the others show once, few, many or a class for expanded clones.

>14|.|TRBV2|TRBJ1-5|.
CASSDGQGRQPQHF
TGTGCCAGCAGTGATGGGCAGGGAAGACAGCCCCAGCATTTT
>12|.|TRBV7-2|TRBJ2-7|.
CASSRDGYEQYF
TGTGCCAGCAGCCGGGACGGCTACGAGCAGTACTTC
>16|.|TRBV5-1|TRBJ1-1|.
CASSPRGGSGNTEAFF
TGCGCCAGCAGCCCTCGGGGAGGTTCCGGGAACACTGAAGCTTTCTTT
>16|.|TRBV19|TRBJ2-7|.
CASSIPGGKSSYEQYF
TGTGCCAGTAGTATTCCCGGCGGAAAGAGCTCCTACGAGCAGTACTTC
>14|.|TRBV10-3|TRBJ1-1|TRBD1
CAISNRGINTEAFF
TGTGCCATCAGCAACAGGGGGATAAACACTGAAGCTTTCTTT
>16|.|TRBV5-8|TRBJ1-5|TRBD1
CASSTGQGVRNQPQHF
TGTGCCAGCAGCACCGGACAGGGTGTTCGCAATCAGCCCCAGCATTTT
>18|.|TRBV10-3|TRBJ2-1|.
CAISSSQAPGHSRYEQFF
TGTGCCATCAGTTCGAGCCAGGCCCCGGGCCACAGTAGATATGAGCAGTTCTTC
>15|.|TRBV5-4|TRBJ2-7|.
CASSLGRQTFYEQYF
TGTGCCAGCAGCTTGGGCCGCCAAACCTTTTACGAGCAGTACTTC
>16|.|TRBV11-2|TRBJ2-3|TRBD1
CASSPPGTGRVGAQYF
TGTGCCAGCAGCCCCCCCGGGACAGGGCGGGTTGGAGCGCAGTATTTT
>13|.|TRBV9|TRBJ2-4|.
CASSVGDENIQYF
TGTGCCAGCAGCGTAGGGGACGAAAACATTCAGTACTTC
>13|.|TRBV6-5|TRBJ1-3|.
CASSYAPRNTIYF
TGTGCCAGCAGTTATGCGCCCAGAAACACCATATATTTT
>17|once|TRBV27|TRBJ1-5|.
CASSFTAPATHQGTQHF
TGTGCCAGCAGTTTTACGGCACCTGCTACCCATCAGGGGACCCAGCATTTT
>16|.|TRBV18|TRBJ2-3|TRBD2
CASSSGLAGTTDTQYF
TGTGCCAGCTCATCGGGACTAGCGGGGACCACAGATACGCAGTATTTT
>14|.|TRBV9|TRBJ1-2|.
CASSALTGAYGYTF
TGTGCCAGCAGCGCTCTAACGGGGGCATATGGCTACACCTTC
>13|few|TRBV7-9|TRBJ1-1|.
CASSLALNTEAFF
TGTGCCAGCAGCTTAGCGCTGAACACTGAAGCTTTCTTT
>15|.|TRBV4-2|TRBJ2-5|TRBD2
CASGLAGGMGREQYF
TGTGCCAGCGGACTAGCGGGAGGAATGGGGAGGGAGCAGTACTTC
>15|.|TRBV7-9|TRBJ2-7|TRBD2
CASSLSGRDYDEQYF
TGTGCCAGCAGCCTTAGCGGGAGGGATTACGACGAGCAGTACTTC
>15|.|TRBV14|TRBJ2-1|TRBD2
CASSHLAGSYNEQFF
TGTGCCAGCAGCCATCTAGCGGGGTCATACAATGAGCAGTTCTTC
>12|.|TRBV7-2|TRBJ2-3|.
CASSSGRDTQYF
TGTGCCAGCAGCTCGGGACGGGATACGCAGTATTTT
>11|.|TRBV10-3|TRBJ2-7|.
CAISEGQGRNF
TGTGCCATCAGTGAAGGACAAGGGCGGAACTTC
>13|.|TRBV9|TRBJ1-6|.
CASSADFNSPLHF
TGTGCCAGCAGCGCCGATTTTAATTCACCCCTCCACTTT
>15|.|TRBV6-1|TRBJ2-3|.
CASTEHGYETDTQYF
TGTGCCAGCACAGAACATGGGTACGAGACAGATACGCAGTATTTT
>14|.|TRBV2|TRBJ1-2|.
CASSDGQGRYGYTF
TGTGCCAGCAGTGATGGTCAGGGCAGGTATGGCTACACCTTC
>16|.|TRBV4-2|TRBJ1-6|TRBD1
CASSHGFSTGYSPLHF
TGTGCCAGCAGCCATGGTTTCTCGACAGGGTATTCACCCCTCCACTTT
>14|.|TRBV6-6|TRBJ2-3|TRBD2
CASSYSTSGSTQYF
TGTGCCAGCAGTTACTCAACTAGCGGGAGTACGCAGTATTTT
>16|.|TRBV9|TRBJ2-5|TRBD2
CASSTFSAGDQETQYF
TGTGCCAGCAGTACGTTCTCGGCGGGAGATCAAGAGACCCAGTACTTC
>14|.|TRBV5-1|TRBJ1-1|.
CASSRDRSNTEAFF
TGCGCCAGCAGCCGGGACCGCTCGAACACTGAAGCTTTCTTT
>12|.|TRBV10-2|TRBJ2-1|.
CASSESWNEQFF
TGCGCCAGCAGTGAGTCCTGGAATGAGCAGTTCTTC
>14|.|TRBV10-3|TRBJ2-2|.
CATTGELNTGELFF
TGTGCCACCACAGGTGAATTGAACACCGGGGAGCTGTTTTTT
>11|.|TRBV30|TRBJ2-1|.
CAWSLLSEQFF
TGTGCCTGGAGTTTGTTGAGTGAGCAGTTCTTC
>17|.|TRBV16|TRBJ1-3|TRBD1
CASSQSRDRVSGNTIYF
TGTGCCAGCAGCCAATCCCGGGACAGGGTCTCTGGAAACACCATATATTTT
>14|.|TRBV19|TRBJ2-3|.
CASSITQSDRNQYF
TGTGCCAGTAGTATCACCCAGAGCGACCGAAATCAGTATTTT
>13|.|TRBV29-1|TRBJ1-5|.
CSVGWGVGQPQHF
TGCAGCGTTGGTTGGGGGGTCGGGCAGCCCCAGCATTTT
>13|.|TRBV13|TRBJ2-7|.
CASSLRSSYEQYF
TGTGCCAGCAGCCTAAGGAGCTCCTACGAGCAGTACTTC
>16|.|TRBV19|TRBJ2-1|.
CASSIGATLTYNEQFF
TGTGCCAGTAGTATTGGTGCGACTTTGACCTACAATGAGCAGTTCTTC
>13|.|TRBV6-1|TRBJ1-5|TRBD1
CASRETGGVPQHF
TGTGCCAGCAGGGAGACAGGGGGAGTGCCCCAGCATTTT
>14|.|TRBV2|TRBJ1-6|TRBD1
CASTWGTDGSPLHF
TGTGCCAGCACCTGGGGGACAGACGGTTCACCCCTCCACTTT
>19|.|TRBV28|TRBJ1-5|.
CASSAPAGVLFYSNQPQHF
TGTGCCAGCAGTGCCCCCGCCGGGGTCCTTTTTTATAGCAATCAGCCCCAGCATTTT
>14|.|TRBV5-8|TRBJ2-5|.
CASSYRQSQETQYF
TGTGCCAGCAGCTACCGACAGTCTCAAGAGACCCAGTACTTC
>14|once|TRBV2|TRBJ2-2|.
CASTTDRNTGELFF
TGTGCCAGCACTACGGACAGGAACACCGGGGAGCTGTTTTTT
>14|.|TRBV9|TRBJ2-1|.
CASSTSGTYNEQFF
TGTGCCAGCAGCACCAGCGGAACCTACAATGAGCAGTTCTTC
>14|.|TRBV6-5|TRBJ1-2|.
CASSYNRGASGYTF
TGTGCCAGCAGCTACAATCGGGGGGCGTCGGGCTACACCTTC
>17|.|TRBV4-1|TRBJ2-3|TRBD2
CASSQVNVAGVTDTQYF
TGCGCCAGCAGCCAAGTAAATGTAGCGGGAGTCACAGATACGCAGTATTTT